The 10 T cell receptor beta chains below come from one sample, sequenced in a study of Ad26.COV2.S vaccination and SARS-CoV-2 variants. Only in-frame clones appear in the TCRdb table, and some are missing; sequencing was by immunoSEQ multiplex PCR. The repertoire holds around 450,000 clones, with 70% to 90% as singletons. The treatment here: around 19 received Ad26.COV2.S at low or high dose, single or two shots; about five received placebo; per-sample allocation not given. Material that was analyzed had been drawn on day 63 after the first vaccine or placebo injection. The specimen was peripheral blood, collected in a trial of Ad26.COV2.S vaccine versus placebo. The source of these receptors is a person between 18 and 59 years old who received the Ad26.COV2.S COVID-19 vaccine or a placebo.

The chain recombines TRBV10-2 with TRBJ2-4, with 7 bases that match TRBD1. The germline CDR1 and CDR2 sequences are WSHSY and SAAADI. Unmatched junction bases numbered 13, after V lost 6 bases and J lost 8 bases. This CDR3 spans 15 amino acids. CDR3 nucleotide sequence: TGCGCCAGCAGCCCCGGGGACAGCCGGGTAGACATTCAGTACTTC. The encoded protein is CASSPGDSRVDIQYF.

The gene calls are TRBV7-8 and TRBJ2-1, with 7 nucleotides matching TRBD2. The length of the CDR3 is 16 residues. The V segment lost 2 bases and the J segment 4 bases; nucleotides outside the gene matches: 8. Germline V CDR1 and CDR2: SGHVS, FQNEAQ. The CDR3 protein is CASSLFRGSGYNEQFF. As DNA, the CDR3 is TGTGCCAGCAGCTTATTTCGCGGGAGTGGGTACAATGAGCAGTTCTTC.

This chain uses TRBV11-2 with TRBJ2-4; a weak D match, TRBD1 (6 bases). V lost 0 bases and J lost 13, with 13 bases in between. The CDR3 consists of 13 residues. Per the germline V gene, CDR1 is SGHAT and CDR2 is FQNNGV. The CDR3 coding sequence is TGTGCCAGCAGCTTAGAAGGACAGAGTATCCAGTACTTC. Translated, it gives CASSLEGQSIQYF.

CDR3 sequence: CASSSGNEEKLFF. The CDR3 DNA follows: TGTGCCAGCAGTTCCGGGAACGAGGAAAAACTGTTTTTT. J is TRBJ1-4 and V is TRBV28; D is unresolved. CDR3 size: 13 residues. The germline gives CDR1 MDHEN, CDR2 SYDVKM. Trimming shortened V by 4 bases and J by 8 bases, and 11 bases separated the two germline ends.

V usage is TRBV14 and J usage is TRBJ2-1; maybe TRBD2 (5 bases). Germline V CDR1 and CDR2: SGHDN, FVKESK. CDR3 length: 15 residues. V lost 1 base and J lost 1, with 8 bases in between. This chain's CDR3 is CASSQVRESYNEQFF. The CDR3 coding sequence is TGTGCCAGCAGCCAAGTAAGGGAGTCCTACAATGAGCAGTTCTTC.

This clone has just one count. The same CDR3 is also encoded by other DNA sequences in this sample. The chain carries TRBV20-1 and TRBJ2-3; D remains unclear. V was trimmed by 6 bases and J by 5 bases, leaving 6 bases between them. The CDR3 runs to 10 residues. Germline V gene data show CDR1 as DFQATT and CDR2 as SNEGSKA (reference sequence). The CDR3 DNA sequence: TGCAGTGCACTGGAAGATACGCAGTATTTT. Its translation is CSALEDTQYF.

The chain has TRBV6-6 and TRBJ1-6; TRBD1 aligns across 7 bases. Trimming cost V 5 bases and J 8 bases; bases outside gene matches: 9. Germline CDR1 MNHNY, CDR2 SVGAGI (reference sequence). This CDR3 has 15 amino acids. The CDR3 spells CASSLTGVWDSPLHF. CDR3 nucleotides: TGTGCCAGCAGTCTAACAGGGGTTTGGGATTCACCCCTCCACTTT.

The rearrangement links TRBV7-9 to TRBJ2-7; TRBD1 aligns across 9 bases. Germline V lookup: CDR1 SEHNR, CDR2 FQNEAQ (reference sequence). With 1 base clipped from V and 7 bases from J, the junction kept 17 bases outside the gene matches. The CDR3 has 18 residues. CDR3 nucleotide sequence: TGTGCCAGCAGCTTAGTCCTGGGGACAGGGTCCGGGGGGTGGGAGCAGTACTTC. It translates to CASSLVLGTGSGGWEQYF.

This sequence joins TRBV5-1 and TRBJ2-7; 7 bases match TRBD1. The CDR3 covers 14 residues. CDR1 and CDR2 from the germline V gene are SGHRS and YFSETQ. The J segment lost 3 bases and the V segment lost 3 bases, leaving 6 bases of the junction unmatched. CDR3 amino acids: CASSSGTVIYEQYF. CDR3 DNA sequence: TGCGCCAGCAGCTCCGGGACAGTAATCTACGAGCAGTACTTC.

The CDR3 spells CASSFASRSTDTQYF. In DNA form, the CDR3 reads TGCGCCAGCAGCTTCGCCTCACGTAGCACAGATACGCAGTATTTT. V gene TRBV5-1 combines with J gene TRBJ2-3; no definite D call. CDR1 SGHRS and CDR2 YFSETQ come from the germline V gene. Trimming removed 2 bases at V and 0 bases at J, with 10 bases between. This CDR3 is built from 15 residues.